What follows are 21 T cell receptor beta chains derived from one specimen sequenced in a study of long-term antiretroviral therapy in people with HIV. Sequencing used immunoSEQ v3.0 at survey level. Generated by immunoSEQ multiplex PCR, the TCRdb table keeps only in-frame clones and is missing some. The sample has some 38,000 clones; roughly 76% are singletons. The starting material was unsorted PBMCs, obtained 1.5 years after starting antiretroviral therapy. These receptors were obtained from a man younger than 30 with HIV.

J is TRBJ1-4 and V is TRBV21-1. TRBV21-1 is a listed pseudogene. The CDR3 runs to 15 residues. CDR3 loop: CASSKARATNEKLFF. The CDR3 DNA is TGTGCCAGCAGCAAAGCGAGGGCTACTAATGAAAAACTGTTTTTT.

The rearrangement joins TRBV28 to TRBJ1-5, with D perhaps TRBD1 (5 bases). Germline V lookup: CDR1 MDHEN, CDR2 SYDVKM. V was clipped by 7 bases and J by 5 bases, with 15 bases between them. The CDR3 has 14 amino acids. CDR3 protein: CASTARRGHQPQHF. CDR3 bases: TGTGCCAGCACCGCCCGTAGGGGCCATCAGCCCCAGCATTTT.

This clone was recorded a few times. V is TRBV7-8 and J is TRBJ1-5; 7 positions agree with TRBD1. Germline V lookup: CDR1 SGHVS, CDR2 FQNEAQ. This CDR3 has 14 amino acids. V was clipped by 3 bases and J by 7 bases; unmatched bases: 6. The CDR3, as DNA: TGTGCCAGCAGCTTTCATGGACAGGCACAGCCCCAGCATTTT. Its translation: CASSFHGQAQPQHF.

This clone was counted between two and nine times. The CDR3: CASREAAGYGYTF. The CDR3 DNA reads as TGTGCCAGCAGGGAGGCGGCCGGCTATGGCTACACCTTC. This chain links TRBV2 with TRBJ1-2; D is uncertain. The V gene's germline CDR1 is SNHLY and CDR2 FYNNEI. Trimming cost V 6 bases and J 4 bases, with 12 bases left between them. This CDR3 comprises 13 residues.

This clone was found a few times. Here the CDR3 reads CASSESRGPGGNTIYF. The CDR3, as DNA: TGTGCCAGCAGCGAAAGCAGGGGGCCAGGTGGAAACACCATATATTTT. This chain connects TRBV14 to TRBJ1-3; 8 nucleotides line up with TRBD1. Germline CDR1 is SGHDN and CDR2 is FVKESK. Trimming took 5 bases from V and 3 from J; bases not matched to a gene: 9. The CDR3 extends over 16 amino acids.

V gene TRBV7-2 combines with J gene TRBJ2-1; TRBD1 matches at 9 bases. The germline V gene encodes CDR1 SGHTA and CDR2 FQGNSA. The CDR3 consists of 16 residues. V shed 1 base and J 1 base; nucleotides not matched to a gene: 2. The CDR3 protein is CASSLVGQGSYNEQFF. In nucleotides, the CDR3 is TGTGCCAGCAGCTTAGTGGGACAGGGTTCCTACAATGAGCAGTTCTTC.

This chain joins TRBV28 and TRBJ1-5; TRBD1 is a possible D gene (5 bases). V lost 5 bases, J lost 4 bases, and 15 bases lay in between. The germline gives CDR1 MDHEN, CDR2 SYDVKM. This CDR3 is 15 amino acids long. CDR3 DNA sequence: TGTGCCAGCAGTACCCTCGGGGGAGGAAATCAGCCCCAGCATTTT. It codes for CASSTLGGGNQPQHF.

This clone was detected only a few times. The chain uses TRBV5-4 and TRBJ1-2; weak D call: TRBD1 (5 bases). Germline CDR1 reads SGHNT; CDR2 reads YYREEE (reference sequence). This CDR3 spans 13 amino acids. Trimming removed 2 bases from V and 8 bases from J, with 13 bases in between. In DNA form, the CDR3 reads TGTGCCAGCAGCTTCGCCAGGGAAAACGGCTACACCTTC. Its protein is CASSFARENGYTF.

In DNA, the CDR3 is TGTGCCAGCAGCTTAGGAACTAACTATGGCTACACCTTC. Translating it yields CASSLGTNYGYTF. This chain connects TRBV11-1 to TRBJ1-2; D unresolved. CDR1 and CDR2 from the germline V gene are SGHAT and FQDESV (reference sequence). The CDR3 consists of 13 residues. Trimming left V 1 base short and J 0 bases short, with 3 bases between. The complete variable domain, with remaining parts taken from reference TRBV11-1 and TRBJ1-2, reads EAEVAQSPRYKITEKSQAVAFWCDPISGHATLYWYRQILGQGPELLVQFQDESVVDDSQLPKDRFSAERLKGVDSTLKIQPAELGDSAMYLCASSLGTNYGYTFGSGTRLTVV.

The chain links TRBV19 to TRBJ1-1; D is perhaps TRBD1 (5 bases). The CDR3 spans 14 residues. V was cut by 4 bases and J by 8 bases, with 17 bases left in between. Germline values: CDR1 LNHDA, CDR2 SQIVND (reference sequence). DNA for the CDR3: TGTGCCAGTAGTACCCGGGCGGTCAGGGAAGAAGCTTTCTTT. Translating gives CASSTRAVREEAFF.

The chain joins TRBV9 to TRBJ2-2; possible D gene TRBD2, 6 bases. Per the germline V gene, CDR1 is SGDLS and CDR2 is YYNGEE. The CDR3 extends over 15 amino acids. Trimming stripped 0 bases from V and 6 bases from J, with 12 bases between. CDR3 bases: TGTGCCAGCAGCGTAGAGAGGGGAGGTGCCGGGGAGCTGTTTTTT. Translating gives CASSVERGGAGELFF.

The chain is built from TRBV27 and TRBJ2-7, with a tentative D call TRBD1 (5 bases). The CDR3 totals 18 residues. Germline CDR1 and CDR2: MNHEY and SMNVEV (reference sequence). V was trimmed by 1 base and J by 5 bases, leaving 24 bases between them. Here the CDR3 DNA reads TGTGCCAGCAGTTTATTCTCCAGGGCCCCGGACCTCCGCCACGAGCAGTACTTC. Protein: CASSLFSRAPDLRHEQYF.

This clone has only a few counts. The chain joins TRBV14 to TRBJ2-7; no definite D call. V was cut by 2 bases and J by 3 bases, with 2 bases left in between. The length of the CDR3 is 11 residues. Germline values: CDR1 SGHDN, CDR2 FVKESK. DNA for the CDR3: TGTGCCAGCAGCCAACACTACGAGCAGTACTTC. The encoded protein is CASSQHYEQYF.

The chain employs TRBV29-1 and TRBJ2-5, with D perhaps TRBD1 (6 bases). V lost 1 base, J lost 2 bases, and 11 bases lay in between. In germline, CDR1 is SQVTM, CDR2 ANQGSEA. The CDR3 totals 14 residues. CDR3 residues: CSVEGEGGQETQYF. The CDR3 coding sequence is TGCAGCGTTGAAGGGGAAGGGGGACAAGAGACCCAGTACTTC.

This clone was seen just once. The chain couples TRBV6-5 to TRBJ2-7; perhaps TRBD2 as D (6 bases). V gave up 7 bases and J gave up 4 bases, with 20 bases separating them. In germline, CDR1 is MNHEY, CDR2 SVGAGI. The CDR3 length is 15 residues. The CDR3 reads CASTETPPGAYEQYF. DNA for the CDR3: TGTGCCAGCACCGAAACCCCTCCGGGAGCTTACGAGCAGTACTTC.

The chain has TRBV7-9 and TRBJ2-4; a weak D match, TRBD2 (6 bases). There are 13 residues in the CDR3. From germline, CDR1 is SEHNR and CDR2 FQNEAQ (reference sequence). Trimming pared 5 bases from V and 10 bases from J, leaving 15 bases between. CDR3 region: CASSVRETGIQYF. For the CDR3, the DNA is TGTGCCAGCAGCGTCCGGGAGACCGGGATTCAGTACTTC.

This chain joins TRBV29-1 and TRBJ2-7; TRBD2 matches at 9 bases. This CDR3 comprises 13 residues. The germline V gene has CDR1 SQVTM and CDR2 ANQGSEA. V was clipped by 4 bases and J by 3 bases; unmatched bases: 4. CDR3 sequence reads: CSVVAGDRYEQYF. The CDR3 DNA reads TGCAGCGTTGTAGCGGGAGATCGCTACGAGCAGTACTTC.

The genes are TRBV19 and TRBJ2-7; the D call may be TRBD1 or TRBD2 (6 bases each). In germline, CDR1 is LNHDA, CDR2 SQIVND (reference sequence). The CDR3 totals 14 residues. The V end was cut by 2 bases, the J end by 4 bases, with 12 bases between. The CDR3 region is CASSITGGQYEQYF. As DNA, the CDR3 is TGTGCCAGTAGTATAACCGGGGGCCAGTACGAGCAGTACTTC.

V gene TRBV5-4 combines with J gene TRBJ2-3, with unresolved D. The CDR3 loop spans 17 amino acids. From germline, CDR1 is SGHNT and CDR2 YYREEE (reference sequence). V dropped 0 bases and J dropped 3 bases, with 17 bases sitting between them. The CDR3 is CASSLEQVSRATDTQYF. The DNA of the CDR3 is TGTGCCAGCAGCTTGGAGCAGGTGTCTAGAGCGACAGATACGCAGTATTTT.

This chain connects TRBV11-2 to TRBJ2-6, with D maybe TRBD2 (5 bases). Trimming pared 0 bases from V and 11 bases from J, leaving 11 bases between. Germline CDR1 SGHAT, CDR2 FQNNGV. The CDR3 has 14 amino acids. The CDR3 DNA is TGTGCCAGCAGCTTAGAGGACGGGGTTGACGTCCTGACTTTC. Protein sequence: CASSLEDGVDVLTF.

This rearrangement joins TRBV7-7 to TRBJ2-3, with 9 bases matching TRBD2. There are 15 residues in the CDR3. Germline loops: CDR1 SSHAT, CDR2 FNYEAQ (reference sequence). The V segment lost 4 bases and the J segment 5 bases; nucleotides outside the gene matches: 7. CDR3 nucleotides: TGTGCCAGCAGCTCCGGGACTAGCCGGTTAGATACGCAGTATTTT. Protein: CASSSGTSRLDTQYF.